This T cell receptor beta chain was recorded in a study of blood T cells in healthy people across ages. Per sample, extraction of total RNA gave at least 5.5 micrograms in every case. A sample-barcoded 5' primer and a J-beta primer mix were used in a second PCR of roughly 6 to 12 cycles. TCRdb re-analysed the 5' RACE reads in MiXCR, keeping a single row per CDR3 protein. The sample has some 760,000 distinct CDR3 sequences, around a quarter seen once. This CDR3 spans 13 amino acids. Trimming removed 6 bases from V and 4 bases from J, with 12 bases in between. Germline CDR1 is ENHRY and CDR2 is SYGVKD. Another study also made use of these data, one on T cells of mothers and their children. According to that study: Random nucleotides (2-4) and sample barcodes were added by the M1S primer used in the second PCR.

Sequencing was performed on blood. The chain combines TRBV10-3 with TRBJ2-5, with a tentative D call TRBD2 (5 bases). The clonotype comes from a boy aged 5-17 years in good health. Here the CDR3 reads CAIRDREGETQYF. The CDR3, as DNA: TGTGCCATCAGGGATCGCGAGGGAGAGACCCAGTACTTC.